This T cell receptor (beta chain) originates from a study of blood T cell repertoires in COVID-19. At the level of the study: COVID-19 samples, acute and convalescent, were from the United States, Italy and Spain. The analysed material was cDNA or gDNA that came from T cells, B-cell-depleted T cells, or PBMCs.

This study enrolled people aged roughly 18 to 100 from approximately 24 US geographic areas. Either two negative PCRs, clearance, or symptom resolution qualified Cohort 3 donors as recovered. The CDR3 runs to 13 residues. Germline CDR1 MNHEY, CDR2 SVGAGI. Trimming stripped 4 bases from V and 2 bases from J, with 8 bases between. Profiled with immunoSEQ multiplex PCR; TCRdb holds only in-frame clones, not every one. The profile shows a few hundred thousand clones, around 84% of them singletons. The sample consisted of PBMCs or T cells enriched from blood (not recorded which). The rearrangement links TRBV6-5 to TRBJ2-5; D remains ambiguous. The clonotype was recovered from a man in his forties who had recovered from COVID-19. CDR3 sequence reads: CASSSDTQETQYF. The DNA for the CDR3 is TGTGCCAGCAGTTCAGACACACAAGAGACCCAGTACTTC.